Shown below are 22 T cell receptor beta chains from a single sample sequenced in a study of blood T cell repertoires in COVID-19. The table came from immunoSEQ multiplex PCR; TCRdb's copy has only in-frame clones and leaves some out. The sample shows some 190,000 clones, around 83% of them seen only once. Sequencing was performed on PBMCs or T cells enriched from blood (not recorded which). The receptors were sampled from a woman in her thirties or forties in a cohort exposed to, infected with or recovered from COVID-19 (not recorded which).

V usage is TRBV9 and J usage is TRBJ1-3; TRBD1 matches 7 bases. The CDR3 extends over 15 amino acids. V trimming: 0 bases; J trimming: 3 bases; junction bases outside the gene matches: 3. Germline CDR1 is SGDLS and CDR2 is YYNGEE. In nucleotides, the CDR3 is TGTGCCAGCAGCGTAGGGCAGGGGGGTGGAAACACCATATATTTT. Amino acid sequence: CASSVGQGGGNTIYF.

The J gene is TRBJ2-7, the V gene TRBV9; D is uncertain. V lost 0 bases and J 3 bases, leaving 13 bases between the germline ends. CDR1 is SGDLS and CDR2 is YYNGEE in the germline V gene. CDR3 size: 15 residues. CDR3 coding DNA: TGTGCCAGCAGCGTAGGGTCAGGATCACTCTACGAGCAGTACTTC. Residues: CASSVGSGSLYEQYF.

As DNA, the CDR3 is TGTGCCAGCAGCCGGGGACACGTGAGCAATCAGCCCCAGCATTTT. It translates to CASSRGHVSNQPQHF. J is TRBJ1-5 and V is TRBV5-6; D is perhaps TRBD1 (6 bases). V lost 4 bases, J lost 1 base, and 12 bases lay in between. The length of the CDR3 is 15 residues. Germline CDR1 is SGHDT and CDR2 is YYEEEE.

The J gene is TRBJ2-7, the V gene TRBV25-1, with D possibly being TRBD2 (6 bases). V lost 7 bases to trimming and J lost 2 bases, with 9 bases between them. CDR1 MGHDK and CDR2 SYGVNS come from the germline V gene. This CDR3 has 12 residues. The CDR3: CASTGRAYEQYF. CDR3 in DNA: TGTGCCAGCACCGGGAGAGCCTACGAGCAGTACTTC.

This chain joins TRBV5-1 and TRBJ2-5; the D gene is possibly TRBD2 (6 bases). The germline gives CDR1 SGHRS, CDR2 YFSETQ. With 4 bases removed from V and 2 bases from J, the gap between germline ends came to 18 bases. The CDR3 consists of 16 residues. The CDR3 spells CASSPGGRGAQETQYF. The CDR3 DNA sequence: TGCGCCAGCAGCCCTGGAGGGCGGGGTGCTCAAGAGACCCAGTACTTC.

CDR3 DNA: TGTGCCAGCAGTTACTTCCGGACAGGCCACTATGGCTACACCTTC. Its protein is CASSYFRTGHYGYTF. The rearrangement uses TRBV6-5 and TRBJ1-2, with 7 bases matching TRBD1. CDR3 length: 15 amino acids. CDR1 and CDR2 from the germline V gene are MNHEY and SVGAGI. Losses at the gene ends were 1 base for V and 3 bases for J; bases not matched to a gene: 5.

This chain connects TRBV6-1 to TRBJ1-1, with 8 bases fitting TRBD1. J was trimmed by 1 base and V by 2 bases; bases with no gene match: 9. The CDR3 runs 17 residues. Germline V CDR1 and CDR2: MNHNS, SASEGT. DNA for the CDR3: TGTGCCAGCAGTGAAAGAGGCAGGGGGCGAGGGAACACTGAAGCTTTCTTT. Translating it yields CASSERGRGRGNTEAFF.

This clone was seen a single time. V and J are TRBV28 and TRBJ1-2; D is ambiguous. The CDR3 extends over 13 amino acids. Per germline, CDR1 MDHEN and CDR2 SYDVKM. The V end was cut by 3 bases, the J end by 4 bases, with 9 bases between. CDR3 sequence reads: CASSFRRVYGYTF. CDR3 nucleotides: TGTGCCAGCAGTTTTCGCCGGGTCTATGGCTACACCTTC.

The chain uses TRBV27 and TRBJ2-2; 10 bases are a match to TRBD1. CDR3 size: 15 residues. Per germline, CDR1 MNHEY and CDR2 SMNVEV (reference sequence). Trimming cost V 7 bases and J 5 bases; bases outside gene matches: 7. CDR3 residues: CASTMTGGRTGELFF. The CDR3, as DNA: TGTGCCAGCACCATGACAGGGGGCAGGACCGGGGAGCTGTTTTTT.

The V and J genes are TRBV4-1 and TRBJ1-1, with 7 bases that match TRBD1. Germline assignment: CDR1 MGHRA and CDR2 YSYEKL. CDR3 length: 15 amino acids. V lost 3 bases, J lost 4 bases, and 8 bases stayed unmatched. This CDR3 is CASSQVPTGRTEAFF. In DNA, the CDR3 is TGCGCCAGCAGCCAGGTGCCGACAGGGCGCACTGAAGCTTTCTTT.

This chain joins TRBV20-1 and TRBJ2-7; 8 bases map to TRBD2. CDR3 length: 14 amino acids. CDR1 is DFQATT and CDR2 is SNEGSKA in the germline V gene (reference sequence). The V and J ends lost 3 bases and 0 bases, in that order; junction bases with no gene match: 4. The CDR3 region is CSASGLAGSYEQYF. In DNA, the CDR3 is TGCAGTGCTAGTGGGCTAGCGGGCTCCTACGAGCAGTACTTC.

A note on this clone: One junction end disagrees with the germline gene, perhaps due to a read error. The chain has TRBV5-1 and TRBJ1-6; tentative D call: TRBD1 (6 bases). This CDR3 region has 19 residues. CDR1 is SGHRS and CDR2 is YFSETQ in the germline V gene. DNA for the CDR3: TGCGCCAGCAGCTCGGTGGGGACACAACCGATAATTAATAATTCGCCCCTCCACTTT. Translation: CASSSVGTQPIINNSPLHF.

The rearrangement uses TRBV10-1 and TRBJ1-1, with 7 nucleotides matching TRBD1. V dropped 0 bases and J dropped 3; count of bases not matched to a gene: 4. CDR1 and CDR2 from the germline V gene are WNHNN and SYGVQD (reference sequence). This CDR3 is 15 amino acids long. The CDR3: CASSESEGADTEAFF. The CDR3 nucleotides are TGCGCCAGCAGTGAGTCGGAGGGGGCCGACACTGAAGCTTTCTTT.

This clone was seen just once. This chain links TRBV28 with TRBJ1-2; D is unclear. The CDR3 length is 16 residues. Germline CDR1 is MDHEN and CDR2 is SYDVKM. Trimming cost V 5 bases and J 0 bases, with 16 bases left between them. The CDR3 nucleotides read TGTGCCAGCAGTCAGCCCGGGGAGGGTTCTAACTATGGCTACACCTTC. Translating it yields CASSQPGEGSNYGYTF.

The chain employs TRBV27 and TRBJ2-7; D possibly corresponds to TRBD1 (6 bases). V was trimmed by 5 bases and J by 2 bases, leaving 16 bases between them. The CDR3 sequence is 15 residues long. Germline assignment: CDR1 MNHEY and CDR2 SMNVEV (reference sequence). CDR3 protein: CASSPRQDGAYEQYF. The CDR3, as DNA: TGTGCCAGCAGTCCCCGACAGGATGGGGCCTACGAGCAGTACTTC.

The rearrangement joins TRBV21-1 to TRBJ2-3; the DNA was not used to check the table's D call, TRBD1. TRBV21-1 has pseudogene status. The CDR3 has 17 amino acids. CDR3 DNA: TGTGCCAGCAGCACGCCCGCGATGGGACAGGGGGGAGATACGCAGTATTTT. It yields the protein CASSTPAMGQGGDTQYF.

The CDR3 loop is CASSESSGSYQETQYF. The CDR3 nucleotides read TGCGCCAGCAGTGAGTCCAGCGGGTCTTACCAAGAGACCCAGTACTTC. This chain joins TRBV10-1 and TRBJ2-5; possible D gene TRBD2, 6 bases. This CDR3 has 16 residues. V was pared by 0 bases and J by 0 bases, with 11 bases between. The germline V gene encodes CDR1 WNHNN and CDR2 SYGVQD (reference sequence).

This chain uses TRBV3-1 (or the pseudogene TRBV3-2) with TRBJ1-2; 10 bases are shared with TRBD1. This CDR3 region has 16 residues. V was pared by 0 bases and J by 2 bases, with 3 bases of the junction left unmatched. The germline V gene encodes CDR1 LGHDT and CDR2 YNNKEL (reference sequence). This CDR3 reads CASSQEGQGVNYGYTF. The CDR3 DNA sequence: TGTGCCAGCAGCCAAGAAGGACAGGGGGTAAACTATGGCTACACCTTC.

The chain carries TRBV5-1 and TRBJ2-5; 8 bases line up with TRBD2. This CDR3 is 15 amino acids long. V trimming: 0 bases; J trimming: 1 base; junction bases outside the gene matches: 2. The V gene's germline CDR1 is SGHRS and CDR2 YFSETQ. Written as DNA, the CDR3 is TGCGCCAGCAGCTTGGCCGGGGGGGGCCAAGAGACCCAGTACTTC. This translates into CASSLAGGGQETQYF.

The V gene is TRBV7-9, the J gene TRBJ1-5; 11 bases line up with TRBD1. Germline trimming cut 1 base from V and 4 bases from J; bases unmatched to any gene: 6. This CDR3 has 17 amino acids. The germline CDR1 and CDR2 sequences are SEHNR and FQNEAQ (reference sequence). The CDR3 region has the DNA TGTGCCAGCAGCTTAGAGGGGACAGGGGGTTGGAATCAGCCCCAGCATTTT. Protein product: CASSLEGTGGWNQPQHF.

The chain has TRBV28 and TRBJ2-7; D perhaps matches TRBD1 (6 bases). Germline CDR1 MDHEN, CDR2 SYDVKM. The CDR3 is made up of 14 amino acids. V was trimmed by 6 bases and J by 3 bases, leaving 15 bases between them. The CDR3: CASSDRTIDYEQYF. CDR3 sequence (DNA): TGTGCCAGCAGCGACAGGACCATTGACTACGAGCAGTACTTC.

CDR3 DNA sequence: TGTGCCAGCTCACTTCAGATTGGGGGGGCCAAGGATGGCTACACCTTC. Translation: CASSLQIGGAKDGYTF. The V gene is TRBV18, the J gene TRBJ1-2; D possibly corresponds to TRBD1 (6 bases). Germline values: CDR1 KGHSH, CDR2 LQKENI. The V end lost 4 bases, the J end lost 6 bases, and 21 bases lay between the germline ends. The CDR3 sequence is 16 residues long.